These 9 T cell receptor beta chains were sequenced from one sample in a study of cytomegalovirus exposure and HLA in healthy donors. Primers included in the PCR were 60 Vbeta and 13 Jbeta primers. Sequenced by immunoSEQ multiplex PCR; TCRdb stores in-frame clones only, minus some. The data show approximately 70,000 clones, about 70% seen once. Sequencing was carried out using PBMCs. The receptors come from a man aged 35 to 55 in good health and CMV-seropositive.

The chain has TRBV30 and TRBJ1-2, with D perhaps matching TRBD1 (6 bases). Germline values: CDR1 GTSNPN, CDR2 SVGIG (reference sequence). This CDR3 comprises 12 residues. V gave up 8 bases and J gave up 6 bases, with 16 bases separating them. The CDR3 sequence is CARNRAGDGYTF. The CDR3 DNA sequence: TGTGCCCGAAACAGGGCAGGGGATGGCTACACCTTC.

The V and J genes are TRBV5-4 and TRBJ2-6, with a tentative D call TRBD1 (6 bases). Per the germline V gene, CDR1 is SGHNT and CDR2 is YYREEE (reference sequence). The V end was cut by 1 base, the J end by 1 base, with 6 bases between. The CDR3 consists of 15 residues. This CDR3 is CASSLQGSGANVLTF. In nucleotides, the CDR3 is TGTGCCAGCAGCTTGCAGGGGTCTGGGGCCAACGTCCTGACTTTC.

This chain connects TRBV18 to TRBJ1-5; possibly TRBD1 for D (5 bases). Germline lookup yields CDR1 KGHSH and CDR2 LQKENI. CDR3 length: 18 residues. Trimming took 3 bases from V and 0 from J, leaving 18 bases between them. CDR3 nucleotide sequence: TGTGCCAGCTCACCTACAGGTCCTCAGCTATATAGCAATCAGCCCCAGCATTTT. This sequence encodes CASSPTGPQLYSNQPQHF. The variable domain in full, completed from reference TRBV18 and TRBJ1-5, reads NAGVMQNPRHLVRRRGQEARLRCSPMKGHSHVYWYRQLPEEGLKFMVYLQKENIIDESGMPKERFSAEFPKEGPSILRIQQVVRGDSAAYFCASSPTGPQLYSNQPQHFGDGTRLSIL.

This clone was seen more than once but under ten times. V gene TRBV19 combines with J gene TRBJ1-1; D is possibly TRBD1 (6 bases). The CDR3 is 14 amino acids. Germline V lookup: CDR1 LNHDA, CDR2 SQIVND (reference sequence). Trimming left V 4 bases short and J 4 bases short, with 13 bases between. CDR3 in DNA: TGTGCCAGTAGTAATAAACAGGGTGGCACTGAAGCTTTCTTT. Translating gives CASSNKQGGTEAFF.

The CDR3 reads CASRPTGAGGYTF. CDR3 DNA: TGTGCCAGCAGACCTACAGGGGCGGGAGGCTACACCTTC. The chain has TRBV6-1 and TRBJ1-2, with TRBD1 identical over 7 bases. CDR1 is MNHNS, CDR2 SASEGT, per germline. This CDR3 spans 13 amino acids. V lost 6 bases and J lost 8; bases outside the gene matches: 9.

This chain links TRBV27 with TRBJ1-4; D uncertain. The CDR3 loop spans 15 amino acids. The V gene's germline CDR1 is MNHEY and CDR2 SMNVEV (reference sequence). With 0 bases removed from V and 0 bases from J, the gap between germline ends came to 5 bases. In nucleotides, the CDR3 is TGTGCCAGCAGTTTATCGGGAGCAACTAATGAAAAACTGTTTTTT. Translated, it gives CASSLSGATNEKLFF. The full variable domain, with the rest looked up from reference TRBV27 and TRBJ1-4, is EAQVTQNPRYLITVTGKKLTVTCSQNMNHEYMSWYRQDPGLGLRQIYYSMNVEVTDKGDVPEGYKVSRKEKRNFPLILESPSPNQTSLYFCASSLSGATNEKLFFGSGTQLSVL.

V is TRBV27 and J is TRBJ1-5; maybe TRBD1 (5 bases). Trimming took 6 bases from V and 5 from J, leaving 17 bases between them. Germline V gives CDR1 MNHEY, CDR2 SMNVEV (reference sequence). This CDR3 spans 15 amino acids. The CDR3 bases are TGTGCCAGCAGGAGTTTGGTGGGGGGGGATCAGCCCCAGCATTTT. Its protein is CASRSLVGGDQPQHF.

This sequence joins TRBV28 and TRBJ1-1; unclear D gene. Germline CDR1 MDHEN, CDR2 SYDVKM. V lost 10 bases to trimming and J lost 0 bases, with 12 bases between them. The CDR3 runs to 13 residues. The CDR3 here is CAIGTAVNTEAFF. The CDR3 DNA follows: TGTGCCATTGGTACAGCCGTGAACACTGAAGCTTTCTTT.

CDR3 region: CSGGGGLEKLFF. DNA for the CDR3: TGCAGCGGGGGCGGTGGGTTGGAAAAACTGTTTTTT. This chain connects TRBV29-1 to TRBJ1-4, with D perhaps matching TRBD1 (5 bases). The CDR3 is 12 amino acids. CDR1 is SQVTM and CDR2 is ANQGSEA in the germline V gene. Trimming left V 7 bases short and J 8 bases short, with 14 bases between.